This note documents a single T cell receptor beta chain sequence. This receptor's antigen is unknown. The record has no base qualities; no much larger clone is one base away. As encoded in the germline V gene (reference sequence), CDR1 is SEHNR while CDR2 is FQNEAQ. The CDR3 starts with the cysteine, ends with the phenylalanine, and has 15 residues. Only the CDR3 region is kept as DNA, spanning 45 bases read in frame from base 1. V is shortened by 1 base, J by 4 bases, and the region joining them spans 13 bases. TCRbeta CDR3 regions were amplified from genomic DNA by means of the immunoSEQ Assay, a bias-controlled multiplex PCR. Per the authors' processing: The number of nucleated cells in each sample was estimated from the amplification of reference gene primers within the assay. To quantify the absolute abundance of each unique TCRbeta CDR3 rearrangement, sequence reads were collapsed and filtered. For each sample, productive Simpson clonality was calculated as the square root of Simpson's diversity index across productive rearrangements. In its TCRdb copy, this immuneACCESS table keeps in-frame sequences only and misses some clones. Where compared with another copy, unresolved V genes explain less than half of these, and the others have no known cause. V, J and clone size derive from that table, while D and trimming were established from the DNA sequence. In all, the sample holds some 22,000 clones, and 88% of those were seen once. The ten largest clones take up around 22% of the sample.

These data belong to a study of blood T cell repertoires in COVID-19 (dated by TCRdb to the early 2020s). For context, the study as a whole: Samples covering the acute and convalescent phases of COVID-19 were provided by collaborators in the United States, Italy and Spain. The material from the prospective study consisted of cDNA or gDNA derived from T cells, B-cell-depleted T cells, or PBMCs. The dataset comprised deeply sampled blood TCRbeta repertoires from subjects exposed to, actively infected with, or recovered from COVID-19. The repertoires were made available in a free public database intended to serve as a resource for research on the immune response to SARS-CoV-2. The samples were drawn from the first 160 participants of the ongoing ImmuneRACE study and from some 1,300 subjects provided by 6 global collaborators. Nearly every sample came with metadata listing a de-identified subject ID, COVID-19 status, age in years and sex. Where available, HLA class I and class II types were taken from metadata supplied by the sample provider and were not determined by assay-based typing. What the authors observed across the whole study: Clinical and demographic metadata were provided uncurated, with the amount varying by source and participant.

Whole blood was collected in K2EDTA tubes by collaborating institutions according to the institutions' own protocols. For TCRbeta analysis, collaborators shipped samples as frozen whole blood, isolated PBMCs, or DNA extracted from either of those sample types. Sequenced: peripheral blood. This clonotype was sampled from a man aged 65 to 79 in a cohort sampled during active COVID-19. This sequence uses TRBV7-9 and TRBJ1-1, with the D segment identity uncertain. The CDR3 in this case is CASSLGAGWATEAFF. The DNA sequence is TGTGCCAGCAGCTTAGGGGCGGGCTGGGCCACTGAAGCTTTCTTT. The CDR3 plus the reference TRBV7-9 and TRBJ1-1 genes for the other parts give the full variable domain: DTGVSQNPRHKITKRGQNVTFRCDPISEHNRLYWYRQTLGQGPEFLTYFQNEAQLEKSRLLSDRFSAERPKGSFSTLEIQRTEQGDSAMYLCASSLGAGWATEAFFGQGTRLTVV.